Below are 27 T cell receptor beta chains sequenced from a single sample in a study of identical twins. TCRdb recomputed calls from the 5' RACE reads with MiXCR, one row per CDR3 protein. The sample has 200,000 to 250,000 distinct CDR3 sequences, about 7.5% seen once. Separately, the same data were catalogued under a study of yellow fever vaccine responses in identical twins.

Sequenced: memory (CD45RO+) T cells sorted from blood. The receptors come from a woman in her late teens or twenties in good health.

This clonotype was seen more than once but under ten times. V is TRBV11-2 and J is TRBJ2-6; TRBD2 aligns across 8 bases. CDR3 size: 18 residues. CDR1 is SGHAT, CDR2 FQNNGV, per germline. The V and J ends lost 1 base and 4 bases, in that order; junction bases with no gene match: 9. The CDR3 protein is CASSLGPAGVSGANVLTF. CDR3 sequence (DNA): TGTGCCAGCAGCTTAGGCCCAGCGGGGGTTTCAGGGGCCAACGTCCTGACTTTC.

At least ten counts were recorded for this clonotype. The chain is built from TRBV4-3 and TRBJ2-7; D may be TRBD2 (5 bases). Germline V gene sequence: CDR1 LGHNA, CDR2 YSLEER. Trimming took 0 bases from V and 4 from J, leaving 10 bases between them. The CDR3 consists of 14 residues. CDR3 region: CASSQDLEAYEQYF. The CDR3 DNA reads TGCGCCAGCAGCCAAGATTTGGAGGCTTACGAGCAGTACTTC.

This clonotype was observed a few times. The CDR3 loop reads CASSLNPSGGSSNIQYF. In DNA form, the CDR3 reads TGTGCCAGCAGCTTAAACCCCTCTGGCGGGAGCTCTAACATTCAGTACTTC. The chain has TRBV7-2 and TRBJ2-4; 7 bases map to TRBD2. V was clipped by 2 bases and J by 7 bases; unmatched bases: 14. Germline V gene lookup returns CDR1 SGHTA and CDR2 FQGNSA. CDR3 length equals 17 residues.

The sample holds a few counts of this clonotype. With a much larger clone just one base away, this may be a read error. This chain connects TRBV6-5 to TRBJ2-3; 8 bases are shared with TRBD2. Per germline, CDR1 MNHEY and CDR2 SVGAGI. The CDR3 runs 15 residues. CDR3 amino acids: CPSSYAAGEGSTQYF. CDR3 sequence (DNA): TGTCCCAGCAGTTACGCAGCGGGAGAAGGGTCTACGCAGTATTTT.

This clonotype was seen repeatedly, ten times or more. The chain employs TRBV12-3 or TRBV12-4 and TRBJ2-4, with TRBD1 matching over 9 bases. The V and J ends lost 6 bases and 7 bases, in that order; junction bases with no gene match: 7. The CDR3 runs to 14 residues. CDR3 amino acids: CASRYSTGGNIQYF. The CDR3 DNA reads TGTGCCAGCAGGTACTCGACAGGGGGGAACATTCAGTACTTC.

This clonotype has at least ten counts. This sequence joins TRBV29-1 and TRBJ1-4; 7 bases line up with TRBD1. Germline CDR1 is SQVTM and CDR2 is ANQGSEA. J was trimmed by 7 bases and V by 2 bases; bases with no gene match: 10. The CDR3 runs to 15 residues. The CDR3 coding sequence is TGCAGCGTTGAAAGGACAGGCGGGGCTGGTGAAAAACTGTTTTTT. Encoded protein: CSVERTGGAGEKLFF. Complete variable domain (other parts from reference TRBV29-1 and TRBJ1-4): SAVISQKPSRDICQRGTSLTIQCQVDSQVTMMFWYRQQPGQSLTLIATANQGSEATYESGFVIDKFPISRPNLTFSTLTVSNMSPEDSSIYLCSVERTGGAGEKLFFGSGTQLSVL.

This clonotype was observed a few times. The CDR3 nucleotides read TGTGCCAGCAGTTTAGATTACAGGGGAGGTCAGCCCCAGCATTTT. It encodes CASSLDYRGGQPQHF. The J gene is TRBJ1-5, the V gene TRBV28; TRBD1 aligns across 7 bases. Germline CDR1 and CDR2: MDHEN and SYDVKM. The CDR3 length is 15 residues. V dropped 2 bases and J dropped 6; count of bases not matched to a gene: 7.

This clonotype was found a few times. The J gene is TRBJ2-1, the V gene TRBV6-4, with 12 nucleotides matching TRBD2. J lost 10 bases, V lost 2 bases, and 9 bases had no gene match. This CDR3 spans 16 amino acids. Germline V gene sequence: CDR1 MRHNA, CDR2 SNTAGT. The CDR3 DNA reads TGTGCCAGCAGTGACACGGCTAGCGGGGGGGCCGAGGAGCAGTTCTTC. It translates to CASSDTASGGAEEQFF.

The chain joins TRBV30 to TRBJ2-7; 8 bases are a match to TRBD1. Germline V gene sequence: CDR1 GTSNPN, CDR2 SVGIG (reference sequence). The CDR3 sequence is 12 residues long. V dropped 3 bases and J dropped 5; count of bases not matched to a gene: 3. CDR3 protein: CAWSPGGHEQYF. DNA for the CDR3: TGTGCCTGGAGCCCAGGGGGCCACGAGCAGTACTTC.

V usage is TRBV20-1 and J usage is TRBJ2-7; 9 nucleotides align to TRBD1. The trim removed 6 bases at V and 5 bases at J, leaving 11 bases unmatched. CDR1 is DFQATT, CDR2 SNEGSKA, per germline (reference sequence). This CDR3 contains 14 residues. The CDR3 loop reads CSAHNRDRVNEQYF. DNA of the CDR3: TGCAGTGCCCACAACCGGGACAGGGTTAACGAGCAGTACTTC.

This clonotype was found many times. CDR3 amino acids: CASSRNWAGSYEQYF. The DNA for the CDR3 is TGTGCCAGCAGCCGAAATTGGGCAGGAAGCTACGAGCAGTACTTC. This rearrangement joins TRBV7-9 to TRBJ2-7; D gene unclear. Trimming left V 5 bases short and J 3 bases short, with 17 bases between. This CDR3 region has 15 residues. In germline, CDR1 is SEHNR, CDR2 FQNEAQ (reference sequence). Full variable domain (outside the CDR3, taken from reference TRBV7-9 and TRBJ2-7): DTGVSQNPRHKITKRGQNVTFRCDPISEHNRLYWYRQTLGQGPEFLTYFQNEAQLEKSRLLSDRFSAERPKGSFSTLEIQRTEQGDSAMYLCASSRNWAGSYEQYFGPGTRLTVT.

In this sample, this clonotype turned up many times. The chain combines TRBV29-1 with TRBJ1-1; no definite D call. The germline V gene encodes CDR1 SQVTM and CDR2 ANQGSEA. This CDR3 is 10 amino acids long. Trimming cost V 5 bases and J 4 bases, with 5 bases left between them. CDR3 protein: CSVLSTEAFF. In DNA, the CDR3 is TGCAGCGTTTTGTCCACTGAAGCTTTCTTT.

The chain recombines TRBV7-2 with TRBJ2-1; D perhaps matches TRBD2 (5 bases). This CDR3 region has 14 residues. In germline, CDR1 is SGHTA, CDR2 FQGNSA. V lost 1 base and J 4 bases, leaving 8 bases between the germline ends. The CDR3 DNA is TGTGCCAGCAGCTTAGGCGGGCAGTACAATGAGCAGTTCTTC. It is translated as CASSLGGQYNEQFF.

This clonotype was detected only a few times. The chain couples TRBV7-3 to TRBJ2-2; 7 bases fit TRBD2. This CDR3 region has 16 residues. Germline V CDR1 and CDR2: SGHTA, FQGTGA. The V segment lost 4 bases and the J segment 1 base; nucleotides outside the gene matches: 6. CDR3 in DNA: TGTGCCAGCAGCTCGATCGGGGGGAGGAACACCGGGGAGCTGTTTTTT. Translation: CASSSIGGRNTGELFF.

To note about this clonotype: A much bigger clone sits one base away, suggesting this may be a read error. This chain joins TRBV12-3 or TRBV12-4 and TRBJ2-1, with D tentatively TRBD1 (6 bases). This CDR3 has 13 residues. In nucleotides, the CDR3 is TGTGCCAACAGTAGCCTGGACAGAGGTACGGGGTTCTTC. This sequence encodes CANSSLDRGTGFF.

The chain uses TRBV5-1 and TRBJ2-3; either TRBD1 or TRBD2 may supply D (5 bases each). Germline V gives CDR1 SGHRS, CDR2 YFSETQ. The CDR3 has 15 residues. Trimming stripped 6 bases from V and 0 bases from J, with 14 bases between. The CDR3 sequence is CASNPGRVSTDTQYF. The DNA of the CDR3 is TGCGCCAGCAACCCGGGACGTGTTAGCACAGATACGCAGTATTTT.

This clonotype was picked up a small number of times. J is TRBJ1-1 and V is TRBV20-1; the D is unclear. Between the trimmed V and J ends, which lost 1 base and 1 base, there was a span of 10 bases. Germline assignment: CDR1 DFQATT and CDR2 SNEGSKA (reference sequence). The CDR3 has 14 amino acids. The CDR3 sequence: CSARVGVKNTEAFF. The CDR3 DNA is TGCAGTGCTAGAGTTGGGGTAAAGAACACTGAAGCTTTCTTT.

This clonotype showed up many times. The J gene is TRBJ2-3, the V gene TRBV29-1; perhaps TRBD1 as D (5 bases). Looked up from germline, CDR1 is SQVTM and CDR2 is ANQGSEA. This CDR3 region has 14 residues. V lost 3 bases and J lost 6, with 16 bases in between. The CDR3: CSVDNGSPGDTQYF. The CDR3, as DNA: TGCAGCGTTGATAACGGGTCCCCAGGGGATACGCAGTATTTT.

The CDR3 loop reads CASSPGDRGTGELFF. CDR3 in DNA: TGTGCCAGCTCACCCGGGGACAGAGGGACCGGGGAGCTGTTTTTT. The V gene is TRBV18, the J gene TRBJ2-2, with 7 bases matching TRBD1. This CDR3 is 15 amino acids long. The V gene's germline CDR1 is KGHSH and CDR2 LQKENI. Trimming at V came to 3 bases and at J to 5 bases, leaving 6 bases not matched to a gene.

The table lists this clonotype with many counts. This chain uses TRBV6-5 with TRBJ1-2, with a weak D call TRBD1 (6 bases). The CDR3 is 17 amino acids. With 2 bases removed from V and 0 bases from J, the gap between germline ends came to 16 bases. CDR1 is MNHEY and CDR2 is SVGAGI in the germline V gene. DNA of the CDR3: TGTGCCAGCAGTTACAGTTTATTAGCAGGGGCTAACTATGGCTACACCTTC. It yields the protein CASSYSLLAGANYGYTF.

This clonotype was detected a few times. This chain connects TRBV5-1 to TRBJ1-1; no firm D call. Germline CDR1 and CDR2: SGHRS and YFSETQ. The CDR3 extends over 14 amino acids. Trimming removed 4 bases from V and 4 bases from J, with 14 bases in between. The CDR3 region has the DNA TGCGCCAGCAGCCGAGCCCTAGGTCCCACTGAAGCTTTCTTT. It encodes CASSRALGPTEAFF.

V and J are TRBV10-3 and TRBJ2-7; TRBD2 agrees at 7 bases. This CDR3 has 13 amino acids. V lost 10 bases, J lost 6 bases, and 12 bases stayed unmatched. Per the germline V gene, CDR1 is ENHRY and CDR2 is SYGVKD. As DNA, the CDR3 is TGTGCCACAAGGACTAGTAATACAGGCGAGCAGTACTTC. It specifies CATRTSNTGEQYF.

This chain connects TRBV7-2 to TRBJ1-4; the match to TRBD1 covers 11 bases. CDR1 and CDR2 (germline): SGHTA, FQGNSA. The V gene end was trimmed by 2 bases and the J gene end by 8 bases; junction bases not matched to a gene: 4. The CDR3 consists of 15 residues. As DNA, the CDR3 is TGTGCCAGCAGCTTACAGGGGGACAGGGGGGAAAAACTGTTTTTT. Translated: CASSLQGDRGEKLFF.

This clonotype was found many times. The gene calls are TRBV4-3 and TRBJ1-1, with unresolved D. The germline V and J ends were trimmed by 4 bases and 7 bases, with 19 bases remaining between them. The CDR3 loop spans 15 amino acids. Germline V CDR1 and CDR2: LGHNA, YSLEER. The chain's CDR3 is CASSRIGSATSEAFF. CDR3 in DNA: TGCGCCAGCAGCCGCATTGGGTCAGCGACGAGTGAAGCTTTCTTT.

The chain is built from TRBV14 and TRBJ1-6, with TRBD1 matching over 7 bases. Germline trimming cut 5 bases from V and 13 bases from J; bases unmatched to any gene: 14. This CDR3 has 15 residues. Germline loops: CDR1 SGHDN, CDR2 FVKESK. The CDR3 reads CASSNGRQGTSPLHF. The CDR3 DNA follows: TGTGCCAGCAGCAATGGAAGACAGGGTACCAGCCCCCTCCACTTT. Full variable domain (missing parts from reference TRBV14 and TRBJ1-6): EAGVTQFPSHSVIEKGQTVTLRCDPISGHDNLYWYRRVMGKEIKFLLHFVKESKQDESGMPNNRFLAERTGGTYSTLKVQPAELEDSGVYFCASSNGRQGTSPLHFGNGTRLTVT.

This clonotype was detected many times. The chain couples TRBV20-1 to TRBJ2-5; no clear D. V was cut by 6 bases and J by 5 bases, with 16 bases left in between. CDR3 length equals 13 residues. Germline CDR1 and CDR2: DFQATT and SNEGSKA (reference sequence). The CDR3 bases are TGCAGTGCCAGAAACCTCTACGGGGAGACCCAGTACTTC. This gives the protein CSARNLYGETQYF.

The rearrangement uses TRBV4-2 and TRBJ2-2; D is uncertain. Germline loops: CDR1 LGHNA, CDR2 YNFKEQ. This CDR3 spans 15 amino acids. The V and J ends lost 0 bases and 2 bases respectively, with 7 bases between them. In nucleotides, the CDR3 is TGTGCCAGCAGCCAAGAGGAAAGAAACACCGGGGAGCTGTTTTTT. Encoded protein: CASSQEERNTGELFF.